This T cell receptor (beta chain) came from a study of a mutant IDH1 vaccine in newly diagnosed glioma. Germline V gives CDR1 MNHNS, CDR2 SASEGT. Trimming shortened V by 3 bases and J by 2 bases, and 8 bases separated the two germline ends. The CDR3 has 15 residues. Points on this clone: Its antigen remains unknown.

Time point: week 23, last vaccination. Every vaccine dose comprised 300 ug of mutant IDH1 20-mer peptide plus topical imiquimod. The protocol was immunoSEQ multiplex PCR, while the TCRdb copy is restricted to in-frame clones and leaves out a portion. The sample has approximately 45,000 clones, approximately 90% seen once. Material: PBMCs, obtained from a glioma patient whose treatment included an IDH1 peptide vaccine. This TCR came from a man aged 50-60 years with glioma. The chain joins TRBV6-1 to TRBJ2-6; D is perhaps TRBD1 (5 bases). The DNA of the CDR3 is TGTGCCAGCAGTGACCCCAGGGCTGGGGCCAACGTCCTGACTTTC. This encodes CASSDPRAGANVLTF.